These 4 T cell receptor beta chains share one sample of origin, sequenced in a study of identical twins. TCRdb itself ran the 5' RACE reads through MiXCR, one entry per CDR3 protein. Of approximately 260,000 distinct CDR3 sequences in the sample, about 14% were seen once. The sequenced sample consisted of memory (CD45RO+) T cells sorted from blood. These receptors all come from a woman aged 18-29 years in good health.

This clonotype was observed a handful of times. This chain connects TRBV5-1 to TRBJ2-7, with 10 bases fitting TRBD2. The CDR3 totals 16 residues. Germline lookup yields CDR1 SGHRS and CDR2 YFSETQ. Trimming removed 0 bases from V and 4 bases from J; junction bases left unmatched: 7. The CDR3 coding sequence is TGCGCCAGCAGCTTGGCAAGCGGGGGGGCCGGGTACGAGCAGTACTTC. As protein: CASSLASGGAGYEQYF.

The chain joins TRBV6-5 to TRBJ1-5; weak D call: TRBD1 (6 bases). The CDR3 is made up of 17 amino acids. Per the germline V gene, CDR1 is MNHEY and CDR2 is SVGAGI. V lost 0 bases, J lost 10 bases, and 22 bases lay in between. The CDR3 is CASSYSTTGQLLQPQHF. CDR3 DNA: TGTGCCAGCAGTTACTCGACCACAGGACAGCTCCTTCAACCCCAGCATTTT.

This clonotype has only a few counts. The chain couples TRBV5-1 to TRBJ2-3; TRBD1 agrees at 9 bases. Germline CDR1 and CDR2: SGHRS and YFSETQ. J gave up 2 bases and V 4 bases, and 8 bases lay outside the gene matches. This CDR3 comprises 16 residues. CDR3 sequence reads: CASSGTGTGPTDTQYF. The CDR3 DNA sequence: TGCGCCAGCAGCGGCACCGGGACAGGGCCCACAGATACGCAGTATTTT. The full variable domain, completed using reference TRBV5-1 and TRBJ2-3, is KAGVTQTPRYLIKTRGQQVTLSCSPISGHRSVSWYQQTPGQGLQFLFEYFSETQRNKGNFPGRFSGRQFSNSRSEMNVSTLELGDSALYLCASSGTGTGPTDTQYFGPGTRLTVL.

The DNA for the CDR3 is TGTGCCAGTAGTAGGGCAGTGAACACCGGGGAGCTGTTTTTT. Its protein is CASSRAVNTGELFF. The chain joins TRBV19 to TRBJ2-2; D is uncertain. Trimming removed 4 bases from V and 1 base from J, with 7 bases in between. The germline gives CDR1 LNHDA, CDR2 SQIVND (reference sequence). This CDR3 comprises 14 residues.